A selection of T cell receptor beta chains follows, all from one sample in a study of vaccination and CD4 T cells after COVID-19. These receptors' antigens are unknown. Each CDR3 protein gets one entry after TCRdb re-called the PCR reads with MiXCR. In the table there are around 13,000 distinct CDR3 sequences, about 40% of which are singletons. Material: CD4+ T cells from blood, cultured in vitro. Receptors originate from a human donor who had recovered from COVID-19. Both conserved end residues are part of each CDR3. Fields, in order: J gene, V gene, clone size, CDR3 protein. Only some rows state a clone size, as once, few, many or a class for expanded clones.

TRBJ1-6 TRBV11-2 - CASSGGDTNSPLHF
TRBJ1-6 TRBV19 few CASSIGEGPYSPLHF
TRBJ1-2 TRBV6-5 few CASSYQQGNGYTF
TRBJ1-2 TRBV5-1 few CASSRWQDQYGYTF
TRBJ2-3 TRBV20-1 - CSARGQITDTQYF
TRBJ2-3 TRBV7-2 few CASSLRGSTDTQYF
TRBJ2-7 TRBV24-1 - CATSDLAVEQYF
TRBJ2-5 TRBV7-2 - CASSPTSVQGQETQYF
TRBJ1-2 TRBV6-1 few CASSEDPLDGYTF
TRBJ2-5 TRBV20-1 - CSAREGTSREETQYF
TRBJ1-6 TRBV29-1 few CSVGTGYNSPLHF
TRBJ2-6 TRBV19 - CASNPGPLLLSGANVLTF
TRBJ2-5 TRBV6-2/TRBV6-3 - CASSYLVEFWVPRGVGETQYF
TRBJ1-3 TRBV6-1 few CASSPGANGDTIYF
TRBJ1-2 TRBV6-1 - CASGRTGKRFGYTF
TRBJ2-5 TRBV30 - CAWSSQGSGTQYF
TRBJ1-5 TRBV19 - CASSIGQVLNQPQHF
TRBJ2-5 TRBV12-5 few CASASGAYQETQYF
TRBJ1-5 TRBV24-1 - CATSVERGGQPQHF
TRBJ1-1 TRBV7-9 - CASSLAGGTGAGEAFF
TRBJ2-3 TRBV11-3 few CASSPRTSGGPITDTQYF
TRBJ2-7 TRBV27 few CATFSPQGYEQYF
TRBJ1-6 TRBV20-1 - CSARETGNSPLHF
TRBJ2-5 TRBV5-6 - CASSLALGLTETQYF
TRBJ2-5 TRBV10-2 - CASSETSGYTKTQYF
TRBJ1-2 TRBV20-1 few CSAPRGTEYGYTF
TRBJ1-5 TRBV5-5 - CASSLVVGQPQHF
TRBJ2-2 TRBV11-2 few CASSSRLVNTGELFF
TRBJ1-4 TRBV2 - CASRPGQGPSPNEKLFF
TRBJ2-4 TRBV5-1 - CASLGGRRLAKNIQYF
TRBJ2-2 TRBV12-3/TRBV12-4 - CASSILRTSGGLGELFF